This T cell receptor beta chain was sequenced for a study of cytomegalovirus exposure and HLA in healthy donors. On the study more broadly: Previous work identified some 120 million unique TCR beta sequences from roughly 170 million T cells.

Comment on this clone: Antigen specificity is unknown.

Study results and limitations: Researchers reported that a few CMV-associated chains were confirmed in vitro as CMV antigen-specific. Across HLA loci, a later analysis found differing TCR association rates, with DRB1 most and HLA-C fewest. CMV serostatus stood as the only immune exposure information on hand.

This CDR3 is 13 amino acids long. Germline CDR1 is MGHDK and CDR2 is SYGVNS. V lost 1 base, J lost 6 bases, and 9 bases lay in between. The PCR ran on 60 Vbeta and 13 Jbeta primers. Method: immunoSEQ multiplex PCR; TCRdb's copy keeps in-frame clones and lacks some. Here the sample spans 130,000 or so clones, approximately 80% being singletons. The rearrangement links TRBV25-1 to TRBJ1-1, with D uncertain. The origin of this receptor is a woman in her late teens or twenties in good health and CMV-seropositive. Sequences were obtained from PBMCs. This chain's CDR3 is CASSESGIAEAFF. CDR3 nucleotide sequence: TGTGCCAGCAGTGAATCCGGGATTGCTGAAGCTTTCTTT.